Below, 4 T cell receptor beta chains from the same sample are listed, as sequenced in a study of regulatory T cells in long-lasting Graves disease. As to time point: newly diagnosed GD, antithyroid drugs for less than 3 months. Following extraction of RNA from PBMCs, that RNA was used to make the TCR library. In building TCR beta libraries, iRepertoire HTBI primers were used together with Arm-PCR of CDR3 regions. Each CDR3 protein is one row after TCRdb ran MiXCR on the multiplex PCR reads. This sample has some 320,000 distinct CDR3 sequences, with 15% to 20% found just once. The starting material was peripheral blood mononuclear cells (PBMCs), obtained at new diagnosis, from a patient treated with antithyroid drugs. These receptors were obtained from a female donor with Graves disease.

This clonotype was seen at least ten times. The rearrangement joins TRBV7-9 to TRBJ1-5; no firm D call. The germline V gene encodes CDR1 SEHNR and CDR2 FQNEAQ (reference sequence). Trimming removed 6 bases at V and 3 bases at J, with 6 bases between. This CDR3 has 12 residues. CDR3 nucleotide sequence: TGTGCCAGCAGTTGGGACAATCAGCCCCAGCATTTT. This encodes CASSWDNQPQHF.

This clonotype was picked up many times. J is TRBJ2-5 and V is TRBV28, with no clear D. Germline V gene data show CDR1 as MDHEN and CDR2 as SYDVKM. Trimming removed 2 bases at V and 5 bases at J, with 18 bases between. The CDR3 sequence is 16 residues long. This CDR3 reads CASSLPRGRLGETQYF. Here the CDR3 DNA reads TGTGCCAGCAGTTTACCGCGCGGCCGGTTGGGCGAGACCCAGTACTTC.

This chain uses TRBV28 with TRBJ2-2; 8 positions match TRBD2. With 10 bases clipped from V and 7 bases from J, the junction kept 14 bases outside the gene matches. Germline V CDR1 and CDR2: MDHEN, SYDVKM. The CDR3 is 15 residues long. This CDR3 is CATGGGTLPSGELFF. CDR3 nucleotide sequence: TGTGCCACCGGGGGGGGGACTCTCCCAAGCGGGGAGCTGTTTTTT.

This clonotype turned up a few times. CDR3: CSARTEVGGNQPQHF. In DNA, the CDR3 is TGCAGTGCTAGAACAGAAGTCGGTGGCAATCAGCCCCAGCATTTT. The V and J genes are TRBV20-1 and TRBJ1-5, with D unclear. CDR1 is DFQATT and CDR2 is SNEGSKA in the germline V gene (reference sequence). This CDR3 is 15 amino acids long. Between the trimmed V and J ends, which lost 2 bases and 2 bases, there was a span of 13 bases.